This T cell receptor (beta chain) was captured in a study of blood T cell repertoires in COVID-19. With 4 bases clipped from V and 3 bases from J, the junction kept 9 bases outside the gene matches. In germline, CDR1 is SGHRS, CDR2 YFSETQ. CDR3 length equals 16 residues. Sequenced by immunoSEQ multiplex PCR; TCRdb stores in-frame clones only, minus some. The sample has more than 300,000 clones; 88% are singletons. V usage is TRBV5-1 and J usage is TRBJ2-2; 7 positions agree with TRBD1. The material sequenced was PBMCs or T cells enriched from blood (not recorded which). This receptor was taken from a woman aged 18 to 35 who had recovered from COVID-19. The CDR3 bases are TGCGCCAGCAGCCGGTCCGGGACAGCGGACACCGGGGAGCTGTTTTTT. Protein sequence: CASSRSGTADTGELFF.